The 24 T cell receptor beta chains below were found in one sample sequenced in a study of response to subunit inactivated influenza vaccine. TCRdb re-called the RT-PCR reads through MiXCR, storing one row per CDR3 protein. The sample has about 520,000 distinct CDR3 sequences; less than 30% are singletons. The sample was CD4+ T cells sorted from PBMCs, taken roughly 5 days after vaccination. These receptors originate from a man aged 45-65 years who received an inactivated influenza vaccine.

This clonotype occurred once. The chain combines TRBV15 with TRBJ2-7; weak D call: TRBD2 (6 bases). Germline CDR1 reads LNHNV; CDR2 reads YYDKDF (reference sequence). With 0 bases removed from V and 3 bases from J, the gap between germline ends came to 18 bases. There are 17 residues in the CDR3. The CDR3 coding sequence is TGTGCCACCAGCAGAGAGGGGGACTCCTTTAACTACTACGAGCAGTACTTC. It encodes CATSREGDSFNYYEQYF.

This clonotype occurred many times. This sequence joins TRBV5-1 and TRBJ2-2, with D perhaps TRBD1 (5 bases). Per germline, CDR1 SGHRS and CDR2 YFSETQ. The CDR3 spans 14 residues. The germline V and J ends were trimmed by 0 bases and 4 bases, with 7 bases remaining between them. As DNA, the CDR3 is TGCGCCAGCAGCTTGGGACAGCCCACCGGGGAGCTGTTTTTT. Its translation: CASSLGQPTGELFF.

The chain is built from TRBV7-9 and TRBJ2-5; D gene unclear. Germline-derived CDR1 and CDR2 are SEHNR and FQNEAQ (reference sequence). Trimming pared 5 bases from V and 7 bases from J, leaving 17 bases between. This CDR3 has 14 residues. The CDR3 DNA is TGTGCCAGCAGCGACGACAAGGGATGGGGGACCCAGTACTTC. It translates to CASSDDKGWGTQYF.

The genes are TRBV4-1 and TRBJ2-1, with a weak D call TRBD2 (7 bases). The CDR3 runs 13 residues. V lost 8 bases and J 5 bases, leaving 13 bases between the germline ends. CDR1 is MGHRA and CDR2 is YSYEKL in the germline V gene. CDR3 region: CASGGGGNNEQFF. The CDR3 nucleotides are TGCGCCAGCGGGGGAGGGGGAAACAATGAGCAGTTCTTC.

V and J are TRBV15 and TRBJ2-7; no reliable D call. CDR1 LNHNV and CDR2 YYDKDF come from the germline V gene (reference sequence). The CDR3 is 15 amino acids. V was clipped by 0 bases and J by 7 bases, with 16 bases between them. In DNA, the CDR3 is TGTGCCACCAGCAGAGATTCGCTCCCGGTGGGAGAGCAGTACTTC. Residues: CATSRDSLPVGEQYF.

In its sample, this clonotype was seen a few times. V and J are TRBV3-1 and TRBJ2-1; TRBD1 aligns across 8 bases. This CDR3 has 16 amino acids. The germline CDR1 and CDR2 sequences are LGHDT and YNNKEL (reference sequence). V dropped 7 bases and J dropped 2; count of bases not matched to a gene: 10. This chain's CDR3 is CASTSAGGDAYNEQFF. CDR3 in DNA: TGTGCCAGCACATCCGCAGGGGGCGACGCCTACAATGAGCAGTTCTTC.

The J gene is TRBJ2-3, the V gene TRBV20-1, with D hard to call. This CDR3 has 15 amino acids. V gave up 1 base and J gave up 4 bases, with 15 bases separating them. Per germline, CDR1 DFQATT and CDR2 SNEGSKA (reference sequence). The CDR3 region has the DNA TGCAGTGCTAGAGCAGGAGCGTCAAGTTCAGATACGCAGTATTTT. Amino acid sequence: CSARAGASSSDTQYF.

Only one count was recorded for this clonotype. This chain joins TRBV3-1 and TRBJ2-3, with 12 bases lining up with TRBD2. Trimming at V came to 0 bases and at J to 4 bases, leaving 5 bases not matched to a gene. Germline V gives CDR1 LGHDT, CDR2 YNNKEL (reference sequence). The CDR3 loop spans 17 amino acids. In nucleotides, the CDR3 is TGTGCCAGCAGCCAAGATCCTAGCGGGAGGGCCTCAGATACGCAGTATTTT. Amino acids: CASSQDPSGRASDTQYF.

CDR3 sequence: CSVGGTSGLRTDTQYF. The CDR3 DNA reads as TGCAGCGTTGGAGGGACTAGCGGTCTGCGCACAGATACGCAGTATTTT. The chain links TRBV29-1 to TRBJ2-3; TRBD2 aligns across 11 bases. This CDR3 region has 16 residues. CDR1 is SQVTM and CDR2 is ANQGSEA in the germline V gene. The J segment lost 1 base and the V segment lost 4 bases, leaving 7 bases of the junction unmatched.

The chain combines TRBV11-2 with TRBJ2-2, with D possibly being TRBD1 (5 bases). The germline V gene encodes CDR1 SGHAT and CDR2 FQNNGV. The CDR3 runs 15 residues. The V and J ends lost 6 bases and 5 bases respectively, with 16 bases between them. CDR3 loop: CASSLQGSWTGELFF. DNA for the CDR3: TGTGCCAGCAGTCTTCAGGGAAGTTGGACCGGGGAGCTGTTTTTT.

This clonotype has a handful of counts. The chain joins TRBV9 to TRBJ2-7; 9 positions agree with TRBD1. Germline V gene lookup returns CDR1 SGDLS and CDR2 YYNGEE. The CDR3 consists of 15 residues. Unmatched junction bases numbered 7, after V lost 0 bases and J lost 6 bases. The CDR3 coding sequence is TGTGCCAGCAGCGTAGAGGGACAGGGCTTGGGCGAGCAGTACTTC. Protein: CASSVEGQGLGEQYF.

This clonotype has more than one count but fewer than ten. The chain uses TRBV6-5 and TRBJ2-7; D possibly matches TRBD1 or TRBD2 (5 bases each). Looked up from germline, CDR1 is MNHEY and CDR2 is SVGAGI. V lost 4 bases and J lost 2, with 15 bases in between. The CDR3 loop spans 15 amino acids. The CDR3 region is CASSFNRDGTYEQYF. In DNA form, the CDR3 reads TGTGCCAGCAGTTTTAACCGGGACGGAACCTACGAGCAGTACTTC.

The V gene is TRBV20-1, the J gene TRBJ2-1, with 10 bases matching TRBD1. The V gene end was trimmed by 7 bases and the J gene end by 2 bases; junction bases not matched to a gene: 5. CDR1 is DFQATT, CDR2 SNEGSKA, per germline (reference sequence). The CDR3 is 14 amino acids. CDR3 nucleotide sequence: TGCAGTGGCCAGACAGGGGGCGCCTACAATGAGCAGTTCTTC. It is translated as CSGQTGGAYNEQFF.

This clonotype was seen only a few times. V usage is TRBV29-1 and J usage is TRBJ1-2; TRBD1 matches at 7 bases. Germline V CDR1 and CDR2: SQVTM, ANQGSEA. This CDR3 has 14 amino acids. J was trimmed by 4 bases and V by 0 bases; bases with no gene match: 5. The CDR3 spells CSVEDPGGGYGYTF. CDR3 bases: TGCAGCGTTGAAGATCCAGGGGGTGGCTATGGCTACACCTTC.

The rearrangement joins TRBV12-3 or TRBV12-4 to TRBJ1-5; no reliable D call. This CDR3 has 13 amino acids. The V end lost 0 bases, the J end lost 5 bases, and 5 bases lay between the germline ends. The CDR3 DNA sequence: TGTGCCAGCAGTTTAGCCAGTGATCAGCCCCAGCATTTT. This codes for CASSLASDQPQHF.

This clonotype was detected a few times. The rearrangement uses TRBV7-2 and TRBJ2-5; D remains ambiguous. The CDR3 is 14 residues long. Germline-derived CDR1 and CDR2 are SGHTA and FQGNSA. The V end lost 5 bases, the J end lost 0 bases, and 10 bases lay between the germline ends. CDR3 DNA sequence: TGTGCCAGCAGCCGCTCGGTTAACCAAGAGACCCAGTACTTC. Translating it yields CASSRSVNQETQYF.

V is TRBV14 and J is TRBJ1-2, with D hard to call. The CDR3 runs to 13 residues. Germline V gene sequence: CDR1 SGHDN, CDR2 FVKESK. V was trimmed by 4 bases and J by 5 bases, leaving 11 bases between them. The CDR3 loop reads CASSRGRVYGYTF. The CDR3 nucleotides read TGTGCCAGCAGCCGGGGTAGAGTGTATGGCTACACCTTC.

This clonotype has just a few counts. The chain recombines TRBV5-1 with TRBJ2-2; D may be TRBD2 (5 bases). The germline CDR1 and CDR2 sequences are SGHRS and YFSETQ. CDR3 length equals 18 residues. Trimming cost V 3 bases and J 1 base, with 19 bases left between them. This chain's CDR3 is CASSSVSSPGWNTGELFF. Here the CDR3 DNA reads TGCGCCAGCAGCTCCGTTTCATCGCCGGGATGGAACACCGGGGAGCTGTTTTTT.

The chain has TRBV3-1 and TRBJ2-5; 7 nucleotides line up with TRBD1. CDR1 LGHDT and CDR2 YNNKEL come from the germline V gene (reference sequence). The CDR3 covers 17 residues. J gave up 5 bases and V 0 bases, and 12 bases lay outside the gene matches. The CDR3 protein is CASSQDWQGVLSETQYF. The CDR3 DNA sequence: TGTGCCAGCAGCCAAGATTGGCAGGGGGTTTTATCGGAGACCCAGTACTTC.

This clonotype was counted between two and nine times. This chain connects TRBV28 to TRBJ2-6, with 7 bases aligning to TRBD1. Germline loops: CDR1 MDHEN, CDR2 SYDVKM. V shed 5 bases and J 1 base; nucleotides not matched to a gene: 8. This CDR3 has 17 residues. CDR3 region: CASSPGQVISGANVLTF. CDR3 in DNA: TGTGCCAGCAGTCCCGGACAGGTGATATCTGGGGCCAACGTCCTGACTTTC. Using reference TRBV28 and TRBJ2-6 for the parts outside the CDR3, the full variable domain is DVKVTQSSRYLVKRTGEKVFLECVQDMDHENMFWYRQDPGLGLRLIYFSYDVKMKEKGDIPEGYSVSREKKERFSLILESASTNQTSMYLCASSPGQVISGANVLTFGAGSRLTVL.

V and J are TRBV2 and TRBJ1-1; no clear D gene. Germline loops: CDR1 SNHLY, CDR2 FYNNEI. The CDR3 loop spans 11 amino acids. The V end lost 7 bases, the J end lost 2 bases, and 5 bases lay between the germline ends. DNA for the CDR3: TGTGCCAGCAAGCTCAACACTGAAGCTTTCTTT. Its translation: CASKLNTEAFF.

The rearrangement joins TRBV10-3 to TRBJ2-3; 12 bases align to TRBD2. This CDR3 is built from 16 residues. Losses at the gene ends were 6 bases for V and 5 bases for J; bases not matched to a gene: 9. Per germline, CDR1 ENHRY and CDR2 SYGVKD. For the CDR3, the DNA is TGTGCCATCAGCGAGACTAGCGGGGGACGCGGAGATACGCAGTATTTT. Translated: CAISETSGGRGDTQYF.

V usage is TRBV10-3 and J usage is TRBJ1-1; 10 bases are a match to TRBD1. Germline V gives CDR1 ENHRY, CDR2 SYGVKD. V was pared by 3 bases and J by 4 bases, with 8 bases of the junction left unmatched. This CDR3 spans 16 amino acids. CDR3 DNA: TGTGCCATCAGTGACCCTGACAGGGGGCTGAGCACTGAAGCTTTCTTT. It yields the protein CAISDPDRGLSTEAFF.

This sequence joins TRBV10-2 and TRBJ1-5; D gene ambiguous. The CDR3 spans 12 residues. V shed 8 bases and J shed 0 bases, with 5 bases lying between them. CDR1 is WSHSY, CDR2 SAAADI, per germline. The CDR3 nucleotides are TGCGCCAGCGGAAATAGCAATCAGCCCCAGCATTTT. Protein product: CASGNSNQPQHF.